The 15 T cell receptor beta chains below come from one sample, sequenced in a study of T cells in Graves' hyperthyroidism and ophthalmopathy. RNA transcripts were the template for amplifying TCR beta CDR3 regions. The HTBI primer set drove a first-round RT-PCR of the TCR CDR3. MiXCR, run by TCRdb on the multiplex PCR reads, gives a single entry per CDR3 protein. The sample lists a few hundred thousand distinct CDR3 sequences, about 18% occurring once. The sequenced sample consisted of blood. The receptor set was obtained from a woman in her forties or fifties with Graves' hyperthyroidism.

At least ten counts were recorded for this clonotype. The genes are TRBV7-9 and TRBJ2-5; TRBD2 aligns across 13 bases. The V and J ends lost 5 bases and 1 base, in that order; junction bases with no gene match: 4. The CDR3 extends over 16 amino acids. Germline-derived CDR1 and CDR2 are SEHNR and FQNEAQ (reference sequence). CDR3 nucleotides: TGTGCCAGCAGCGTGGGACTAGCGGGGTCCCAAGAGACCCAGTACTTC. It codes for CASSVGLAGSQETQYF. The entire variable domain, with the rest obtained from reference TRBV7-9 and TRBJ2-5, is as follows: DTGVSQNPRHKITKRGQNVTFRCDPISEHNRLYWYRQTLGQGPEFLTYFQNEAQLEKSRLLSDRFSAERPKGSFSTLEIQRTEQGDSAMYLCASSVGLAGSQETQYFGPGTRLLVL.

This clonotype was seen at least ten times. The chain links TRBV3-1 to TRBJ2-3, with D hard to call. The CDR3 extends over 13 amino acids. Trimming shortened V by 0 bases and J by 4 bases, and 5 bases separated the two germline ends. Germline V gene sequence: CDR1 LGHDT, CDR2 YNNKEL (reference sequence). CDR3 in amino acids: CASSQEIPDTQYF. Here the CDR3 DNA reads TGTGCCAGCAGCCAAGAAATACCAGATACGCAGTATTTT.

This clonotype was detected a few times. The chain carries TRBV7-8 and TRBJ2-7; D gene unclear. This CDR3 comprises 12 residues. The germline gives CDR1 SGHVS, CDR2 FQNEAQ. The germline V and J ends were trimmed by 1 base and 7 bases, with 8 bases remaining between them. For the CDR3, the DNA is TGTGCCAGCAGCTTAGTGATGGGTGAGCAGTACGTC. Translated: CASSLVMGEQYV.

With respect to this clonotype: One end of the junction is discordant with germline, which a read error may explain. V gene TRBV7-9 combines with J gene TRBJ2-5; perhaps TRBD2 as D (5 bases). Per germline, CDR1 SEHNR and CDR2 FQNEAQ (reference sequence). The CDR3 covers 11 residues. The CDR3 nucleotides read TGTGCCAGCAGCTCCCAGGTCCCGGGAAACTTC. Its translation: CASSSQVPGNF.

This clonotype was counted many times. This sequence joins TRBV18 and TRBJ1-2; 8 bases are shared with TRBD1. This CDR3 region has 16 residues. The J segment lost 8 bases and the V segment lost 1 base, leaving 12 bases of the junction unmatched. Germline CDR1 reads KGHSH; CDR2 reads LQKENI. CDR3 sequence reads: CASSPLDLDRAEGYTF. CDR3 sequence (DNA): TGTGCCAGCTCACCACTTGACCTGGACAGGGCCGAGGGCTACACCTTC.

In its sample, this clonotype was seen a few times. The V gene is TRBV20-1, the J gene TRBJ1-2, with unresolved D. Germline V gene sequence: CDR1 DFQATT, CDR2 SNEGSKA (reference sequence). V lost 5 bases to trimming and J lost 0 bases, with 7 bases between them. The CDR3 loop spans 12 amino acids. The CDR3 protein is CSAYTANYGYTF. CDR3 bases: TGCAGTGCTTATACAGCTAACTATGGCTACACCTTC.

This clonotype was counted between two and nine times. A read error may explain this, as a much larger clone is one base away. The CDR3 is CAGSLERGVNEQFF. The CDR3, as DNA: TGTGCCGGCAGCTTAGAGCGGGGGGTTAATGAGCAGTTCTTC. The gene calls are TRBV11-2 and TRBJ2-1; 9 bases agree with TRBD2. CDR1 is SGHAT, CDR2 FQNNGV, per germline. CDR3 size: 14 residues.

This clonotype has at least ten counts. The genes are TRBV12-3 or TRBV12-4 and TRBJ2-7; 12 bases are a match to TRBD2. The CDR3 has 13 amino acids. The trim removed 5 bases at V and 7 bases at J, leaving 3 bases unmatched. Written as DNA, the CDR3 is TGTGCCAGCAGTCCCGGACTAGCGGGGGAGCAGTACTTC. It codes for CASSPGLAGEQYF.

The chain joins TRBV27 to TRBJ1-1, with D perhaps TRBD1 (5 bases). V lost 1 base to trimming and J lost 6 bases, with 9 bases between them. CDR1 MNHEY and CDR2 SMNVEV come from the germline V gene (reference sequence). The CDR3 is 13 residues long. The CDR3 region has the DNA TGTGCCAGCAGTTTATATGGGGCTCCTGAAGCTTTCTTT. It codes for CASSLYGAPEAFF.

This clonotype was detected many times. The chain carries TRBV12-3 or TRBV12-4 and TRBJ1-6, with D unresolved. The CDR3 extends over 14 amino acids. Trimming left V 2 bases short and J 10 bases short, with 12 bases between. This chain's CDR3 is CASSLRRSGSPLHF. The CDR3, as DNA: TGTGCCAGCAGTTTACGGCGGTCCGGGTCACCCCTCCACTTT.

This clonotype showed up many times. CDR3: CSASPQYYGYTF. CDR3 bases: TGCAGTGCTAGTCCACAGTACTATGGCTACACCTTC. The chain joins TRBV20-1 to TRBJ1-2; D is undetermined. This CDR3 contains 12 residues. The germline V gene encodes CDR1 DFQATT and CDR2 SNEGSKA (reference sequence). The V end was cut by 3 bases, the J end by 3 bases, with 8 bases between.

This clonotype turned up a few times. The gene calls are TRBV7-9 and TRBJ1-1; tentatively, D is TRBD1 (5 bases). The ends were cut back, 4 bases at V and 0 bases at J, with 12 bases in the middle. The CDR3 runs to 15 residues. Germline CDR1 SEHNR, CDR2 FQNEAQ (reference sequence). The CDR3 DNA reads as TGTGCCAGCAGCTCCGTTGACAGCGTGAACACTGAAGCTTTCTTT. It yields the protein CASSSVDSVNTEAFF.

Ten or more counts support this clonotype. The genes are TRBV20-1 and TRBJ1-5, with 7 bases identical to TRBD1. V lost 5 bases to trimming and J lost 0 bases; unmatched junction nucleotides: 1. Germline V gene data show CDR1 as DFQATT and CDR2 as SNEGSKA (reference sequence). The CDR3 is 13 amino acids. CDR3: CSAGTASNQPQHF. The CDR3 nucleotides are TGCAGTGCTGGGACAGCTAGCAATCAGCCCCAGCATTTT.

The CDR3 DNA sequence: TGTGCCAGCGGCAAGATACAGGGTTACTACGAGCAGTACTTC. This encodes CASGKIQGYYEQYF. V and J are TRBV6-1 and TRBJ2-7; TRBD1 is a possible D gene (6 bases). V was pared by 8 bases and J by 3 bases, with 17 bases between. This CDR3 comprises 14 residues. The V gene's germline CDR1 is MNHNS and CDR2 SASEGT.

V usage is TRBV28 and J usage is TRBJ1-2; D gene unclear. Germline V CDR1 and CDR2: MDHEN, SYDVKM. V gave up 6 bases and J gave up 0 bases, with 5 bases separating them. The CDR3 is 12 residues long. In nucleotides, the CDR3 is TGTGCCAGCAGAATAACTAACTATGGCTACACCTTC. Translated, it gives CASRITNYGYTF.